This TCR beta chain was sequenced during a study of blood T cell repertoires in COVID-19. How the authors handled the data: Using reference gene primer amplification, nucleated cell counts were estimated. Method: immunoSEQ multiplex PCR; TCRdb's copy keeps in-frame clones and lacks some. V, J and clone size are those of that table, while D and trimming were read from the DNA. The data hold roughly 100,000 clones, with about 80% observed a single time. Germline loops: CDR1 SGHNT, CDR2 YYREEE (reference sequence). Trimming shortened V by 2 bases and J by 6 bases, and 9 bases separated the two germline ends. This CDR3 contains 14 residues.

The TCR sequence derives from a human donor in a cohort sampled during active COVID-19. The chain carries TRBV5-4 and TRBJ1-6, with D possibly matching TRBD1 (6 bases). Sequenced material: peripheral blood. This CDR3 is CASSFLRGNSPLHF. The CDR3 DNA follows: TGTGCCAGCAGCTTCCTCAGGGGTAATTCACCCCTCCACTTT.